This T cell receptor beta chain comes out of a study of blood T cell repertoires in COVID-19. Study-wide context: The samples span acute and convalescent COVID-19 from the United States, Italy and Spain. PBMCs, B-cell-depleted T cells, or T cells provided the cDNA or gDNA that made up the material.

The germline V gene encodes CDR1 ENHRY and CDR2 SYGVKD. V was pared by 6 bases and J by 3 bases, with 9 bases between. CDR3 length equals 13 residues. Assay: immunoSEQ multiplex PCR; the TCRdb copy retains only in-frame clones and omits some. The sample consists of 65,000 to 85,000 clones, more than 80% of them appearing once. This TCR came from a woman aged 55-75 years with acute or convalescent COVID-19. Input material: peripheral blood. The V and J genes are TRBV10-3 and TRBJ1-5; TRBD1 might be the D (6 bases). The CDR3 DNA is TGTGCCATCAGAACAGGGTCCAATCAGCCCCAGCATTTT. Protein product: CAIRTGSNQPQHF.